This T cell receptor beta chain was captured in a study of early T cells in non-severe SARS-CoV-2 infection. The overall study: Unsorted whole-blood RNA was sequenced in bulk, leaving chains unpaired.

This CDR3 is built from 16 residues. CDR1 is MNHNY, CDR2 SVGAGI, per germline (reference sequence). Trimming took 7 bases from V and 7 from J, leaving 20 bases between them. Unique molecular identifiers (one per individual cDNA molecule) were attached. Using its own MiXCR run on the 5' RACE reads, TCRdb lists one record per CDR3 protein. The sample consists of nearly 110,000 distinct CDR3 sequences, around 10% of them appearing once. This chain connects TRBV6-6 to TRBJ1-6; no clear D gene. Specimen: whole blood. The TCR was taken from an adult who was a healthcare worker with PCR-confirmed SARS-CoV-2 infection or an uninfected control (not recorded which). This CDR3 reads CASIGPRHQENSPLHF. CDR3 nucleotide sequence: TGTGCCAGCATAGGCCCCCGGCATCAAGAAAATTCACCCCTCCACTTT.